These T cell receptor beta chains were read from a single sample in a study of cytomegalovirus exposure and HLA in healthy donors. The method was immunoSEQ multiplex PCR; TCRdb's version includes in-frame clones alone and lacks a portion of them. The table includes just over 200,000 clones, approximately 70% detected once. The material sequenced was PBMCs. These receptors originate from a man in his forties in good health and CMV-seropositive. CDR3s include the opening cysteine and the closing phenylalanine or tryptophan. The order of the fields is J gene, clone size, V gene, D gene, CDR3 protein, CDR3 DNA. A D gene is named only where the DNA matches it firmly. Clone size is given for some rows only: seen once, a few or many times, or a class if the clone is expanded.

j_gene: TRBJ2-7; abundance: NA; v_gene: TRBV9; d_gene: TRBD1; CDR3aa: CASSGSSGTGGHEQYF; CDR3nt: TGTGCCAGCAGCGGTTCTTCCGGGACAGGGGGTCACGAGCAGTACTTC
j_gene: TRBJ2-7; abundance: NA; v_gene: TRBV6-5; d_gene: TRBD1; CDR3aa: CASSSGQGGYEQYF; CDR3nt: TGTGCCAGCAGTTCCGGACAGGGAGGCTACGAGCAGTACTTC
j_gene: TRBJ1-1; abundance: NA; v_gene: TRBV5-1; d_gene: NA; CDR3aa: CASGETGLMNTEAFF; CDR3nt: TGCGCCAGCGGTGAGACAGGCCTAATGAACACTGAAGCTTTCTTT
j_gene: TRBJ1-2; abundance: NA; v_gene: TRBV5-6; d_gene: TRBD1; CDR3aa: CASSLGDRGLYGYTF; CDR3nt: TGTGCCAGCAGCTTGGGAGACAGGGGGCTGTATGGCTACACCTTC
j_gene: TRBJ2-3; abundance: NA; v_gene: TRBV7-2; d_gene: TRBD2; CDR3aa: CASSLRSSSGGDTQYF; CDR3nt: TGTGCCAGCAGCTTAAGGAGTAGTAGCGGGGGGGATACGCAGTATTTT
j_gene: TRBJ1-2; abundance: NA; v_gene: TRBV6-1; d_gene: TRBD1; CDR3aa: CASSEAGGTAGYGYTF; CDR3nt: TGTGCCAGCAGTGAAGCAGGCGGGACAGCAGGCTATGGCTACACCTTC
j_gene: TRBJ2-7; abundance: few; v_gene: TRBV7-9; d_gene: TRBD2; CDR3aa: CASSLVGGEKRYEQYF; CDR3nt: TGTGCCAGCAGCTTAGTGGGGGGGGAGAAGAGATACGAGCAGTACTTC
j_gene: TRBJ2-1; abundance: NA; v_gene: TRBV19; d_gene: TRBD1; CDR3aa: CASSIVGQGLSNEQFF; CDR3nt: TGTGCCAGTAGTATAGTTGGACAGGGGCTGTCAAATGAGCAGTTCTTC
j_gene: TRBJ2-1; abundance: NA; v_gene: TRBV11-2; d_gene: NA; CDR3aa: CASSLGGGAGEQFF; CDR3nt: TGTGCCAGCAGCTTAGGTGGGGGGGCCGGTGAGCAGTTCTTC
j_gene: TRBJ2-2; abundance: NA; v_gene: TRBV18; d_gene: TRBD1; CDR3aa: CASSPPQGVTGELFF; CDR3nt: TGTGCCAGCTCACCACCTCAGGGGGTCACCGGGGAGCTGTTTTTT
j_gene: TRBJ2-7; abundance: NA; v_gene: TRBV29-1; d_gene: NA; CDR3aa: CSAGAGYEQYF; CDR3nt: TGCAGCGCAGGGGCAGGCTACGAGCAGTACTTC
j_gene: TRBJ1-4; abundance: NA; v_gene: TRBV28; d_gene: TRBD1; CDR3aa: CASSLGGQGNEKLFF; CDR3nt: TGTGCCAGCAGTTTAGGGGGACAGGGGAATGAAAAACTGTTTTTT
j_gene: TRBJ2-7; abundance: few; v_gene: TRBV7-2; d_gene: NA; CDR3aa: CASSPPGLRYEQYF; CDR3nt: TGTGCCAGCAGCCCCCCTGGACTACGCTACGAGCAGTACTTC
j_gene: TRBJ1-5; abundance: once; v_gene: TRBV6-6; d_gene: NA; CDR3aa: CASSYYSGQPQHF; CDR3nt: TGTGCCAGCAGTTACTATTCCGGGCAGCCCCAGCATTTT
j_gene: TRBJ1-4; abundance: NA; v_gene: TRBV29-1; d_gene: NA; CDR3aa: CSAARGEKLFF; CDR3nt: TGCAGCGCCGCGAGAGGGGAAAAACTGTTTTTT
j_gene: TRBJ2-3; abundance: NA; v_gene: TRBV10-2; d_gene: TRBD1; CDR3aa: CASSEDTGAPRRDTQYF; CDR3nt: TGCGCCAGCAGTGAAGATACAGGGGCCCCCCGGCGGGATACGCAGTATTTT
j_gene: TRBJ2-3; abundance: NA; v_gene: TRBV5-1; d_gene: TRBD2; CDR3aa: CASSLVAGGPSGTDTQYF; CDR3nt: TGCGCCAGCAGCTTGGTTGCGGGGGGGCCCTCAGGCACAGATACGCAGTATTTT
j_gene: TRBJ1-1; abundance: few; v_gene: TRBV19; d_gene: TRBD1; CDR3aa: CASSPRTGIYTEAFF; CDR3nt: TGTGCCAGTAGTCCCCGGACAGGAATATACACTGAAGCTTTCTTT
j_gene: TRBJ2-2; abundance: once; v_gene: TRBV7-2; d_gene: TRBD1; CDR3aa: CASSPRTGGATGELFF; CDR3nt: TGTGCCAGCAGCCCCCGGACAGGGGGCGCAACCGGGGAGCTGTTTTTT
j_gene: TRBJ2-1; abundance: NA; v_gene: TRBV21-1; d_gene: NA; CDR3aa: CATAHRPDSVPNEQFF; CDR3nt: TGTGCCACCGCGCATCGACCGGACAGCGTCCCCAATGAGCAGTTCTTC
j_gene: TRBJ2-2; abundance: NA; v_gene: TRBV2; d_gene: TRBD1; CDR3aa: CAPGTDTGELFF; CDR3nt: TGTGCCCCCGGGACAGACACCGGGGAGCTGTTTTTT
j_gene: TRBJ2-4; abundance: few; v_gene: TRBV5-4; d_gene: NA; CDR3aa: CASSLAGFLGIQYF; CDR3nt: TGTGCCAGCAGCTTGGCCGGGTTCCTCGGCATTCAGTACTTC
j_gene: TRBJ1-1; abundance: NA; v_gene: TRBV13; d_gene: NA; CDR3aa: CASSWDTMNTEAFF; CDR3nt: TGTGCCAGCAGCTGGGACACAATGAACACTGAAGCTTTCTTT
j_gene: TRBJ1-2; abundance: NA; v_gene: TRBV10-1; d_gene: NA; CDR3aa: CASTGTPTGKYGYTF; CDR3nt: TGCGCCAGCACGGGGACCCCGACAGGAAAATATGGCTACACCTTC
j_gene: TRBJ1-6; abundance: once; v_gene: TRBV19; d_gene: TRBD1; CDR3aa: CASSTTGTSPLHF; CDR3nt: TGTGCCAGTAGTACGACAGGGACTTCACCCCTCCACTTT
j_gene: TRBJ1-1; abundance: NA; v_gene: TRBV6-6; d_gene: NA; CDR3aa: CASRLGEEHTEAFF; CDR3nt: TGTGCCAGCAGGTTAGGGGAAGAGCACACTGAAGCTTTCTTT
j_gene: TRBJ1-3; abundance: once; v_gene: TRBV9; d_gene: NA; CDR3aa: CASSTGGTRSLGNTIYF; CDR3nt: TGTGCCAGCAGCACCGGAGGGACCCGAAGTTTGGGAAACACCATATATTTT
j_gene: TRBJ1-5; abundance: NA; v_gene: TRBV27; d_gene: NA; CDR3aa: CASSPAVGQPQHF; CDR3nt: TGTGCCAGCAGTCCAGCGGTAGGCCAGCCCCAGCATTTT
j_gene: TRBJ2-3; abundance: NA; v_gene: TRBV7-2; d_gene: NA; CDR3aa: CASSPVRDTQYF; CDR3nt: TGTGCCAGCAGCCCTGTTCGTGATACGCAGTATTTT
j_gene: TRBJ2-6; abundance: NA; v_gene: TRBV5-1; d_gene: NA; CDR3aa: CASSLVGPGMGGSGANVLTF; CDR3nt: TGCGCCAGCAGCTTGGTCGGGCCCGGGATGGGGGGCTCTGGGGCCAACGTCCTGACTTTC
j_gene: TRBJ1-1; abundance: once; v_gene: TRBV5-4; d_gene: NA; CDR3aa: CASIPPGNTEAFF; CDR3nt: TGTGCCAGCATTCCTCCGGGGAACACTGAAGCTTTCTTT
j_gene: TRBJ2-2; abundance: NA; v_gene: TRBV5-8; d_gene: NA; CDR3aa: CASTPRGTGELFF; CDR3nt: TGTGCCAGCACCCCTCGGGGGACCGGGGAGCTGTTTTTT
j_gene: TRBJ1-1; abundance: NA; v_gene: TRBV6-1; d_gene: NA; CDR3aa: CASSKQAMNTEAFF; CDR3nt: TGTGCCAGCAGTAAACAGGCCATGAACACTGAAGCTTTCTTT
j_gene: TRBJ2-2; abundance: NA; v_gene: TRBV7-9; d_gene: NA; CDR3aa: CASRPRERAATGELFF; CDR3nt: TGTGCCAGCAGGCCCCGGGAGCGCGCGGCCACCGGGGAGCTGTTTTTT
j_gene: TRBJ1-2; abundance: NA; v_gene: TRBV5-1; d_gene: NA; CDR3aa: CASREGRWTDGGYGYTF; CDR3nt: TGCGCCAGCAGAGAAGGAAGGTGGACTGACGGGGGTTATGGCTACACCTTC
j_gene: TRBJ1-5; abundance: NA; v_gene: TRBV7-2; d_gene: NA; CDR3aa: CASSLMGAGNQPQHF; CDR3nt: TGTGCCAGCAGCTTAATGGGAGCGGGGAACCAGCCCCAGCATTTT
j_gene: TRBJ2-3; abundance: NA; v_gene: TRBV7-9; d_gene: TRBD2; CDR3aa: CSSSSLPGLGTDTQYF; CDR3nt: TGTTCCAGCAGCTCACTTCCGGGACTAGGCACAGATACGCAGTATTTT
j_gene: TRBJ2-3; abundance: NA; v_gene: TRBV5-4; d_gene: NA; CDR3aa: CASSLGGRGTDTQYF; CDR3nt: TGTGCCAGCAGCTTGGGGGGGCGAGGCACAGATACGCAGTATTTT
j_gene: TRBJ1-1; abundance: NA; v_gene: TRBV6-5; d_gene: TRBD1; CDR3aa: CASSYRGPGTEAFF; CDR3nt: TGTGCCAGCAGCTACAGGGGGCCGGGGACTGAAGCTTTCTTT
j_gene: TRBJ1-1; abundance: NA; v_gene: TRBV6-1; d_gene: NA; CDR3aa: CASSDGYEAFF; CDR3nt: TGTGCCAGCAGTGACGGGTATGAAGCTTTCTTT
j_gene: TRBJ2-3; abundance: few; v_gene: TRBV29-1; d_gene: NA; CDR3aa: CSVGRAENTDTQYF; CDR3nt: TGCAGCGTTGGGAGGGCCGAGAACACAGATACGCAGTATTTT